A selection of T cell receptor beta chains follows, all from one sample in a study of CD8 T cells in Susac syndrome. TCRdb recomputed calls from the immunoSEQ multiplex PCR reads with MiXCR, one row per CDR3 protein. The sample holds 95,000 or so distinct CDR3 sequences, roughly 91% seen once. Sequenced: CD8+ T cells from PBMCs. The receptors were gathered from a human donor in good health. CDR3s include the opening cysteine and the closing phenylalanine or tryptophan. Each record gives: V gene, J gene, D gene, CDR3 DNA, CDR3 protein. D genes are given only for firm matches.

v_call: TRBV6-1; j_call: TRBJ2-7; d_call: .; cdr3_nt: TGTGCCAGCAGTGAAGGGTTGGAGGGCTACGAGCAGTACTTC; cdr3_aa: CASSEGLEGYEQYF
v_call: TRBV13; j_call: TRBJ2-7; d_call: TRBD2; cdr3_nt: TGTGCCAGCAGCACGGGACTAGCGTACGAGCAGTACTTC; cdr3_aa: CASSTGLAYEQYF
v_call: TRBV7-3; j_call: TRBJ2-6; d_call: .; cdr3_nt: TGTGCCAGCAGCACTACGTCAACAGGGTTTCCTGGGGCCAACGTCCTGACTTTC; cdr3_aa: CASSTTSTGFPGANVLTF
v_call: TRBV12-3/TRBV12-4; j_call: TRBJ2-1; d_call: .; cdr3_nt: TGTGCCAGCAGTTCGGGGGGCGGATCGTCTGAGCAGTTCTTC; cdr3_aa: CASSSGGGSSEQFF
v_call: TRBV3-1; j_call: TRBJ2-3; d_call: TRBD1; cdr3_nt: TGTGCCAGCAGCCGAGGGACAGAGACAGATACGCAGTATTTT; cdr3_aa: CASSRGTETDTQYF
v_call: TRBV30; j_call: TRBJ1-5; d_call: .; cdr3_nt: TGTGCCTGGAGTGTAGACGGTCAGCCCCAGCATTTT; cdr3_aa: CAWSVDGQPQHF
v_call: TRBV19; j_call: TRBJ2-1; d_call: TRBD1; cdr3_nt: TGTGCCAGTAGTATAACAGGGGAAGGCAATGAGCAGTTCTTC; cdr3_aa: CASSITGEGNEQFF
v_call: TRBV13; j_call: TRBJ1-2; d_call: .; cdr3_nt: TGTGCCAGCAGCTCGATCGGGACGGGACATGGCTACACCTTC; cdr3_aa: CASSSIGTGHGYTF
v_call: TRBV7-9; j_call: TRBJ2-7; d_call: .; cdr3_nt: TGTGCCAGCAGCGTGGACCTGTACGAGCAGTACTTC; cdr3_aa: CASSVDLYEQYF
v_call: TRBV5-1; j_call: TRBJ1-1; d_call: TRBD1; cdr3_nt: TGCGCCAGCAGCTGGACAGGGTACACTGAAGCTTTCTTT; cdr3_aa: CASSWTGYTEAFF
v_call: TRBV20-1; j_call: TRBJ2-1; d_call: .; cdr3_nt: TGCAGTGCTAGAGATCTGCGAAGCTCCTACAATGAGCAGTTCTTC; cdr3_aa: CSARDLRSSYNEQFF
v_call: TRBV13; j_call: TRBJ1-2; d_call: TRBD1; cdr3_nt: TGTGCCAGCAGCACTGGGACAGGGGCGAACAGAAACTATGGCTACACCTTC; cdr3_aa: CASSTGTGANRNYGYTF